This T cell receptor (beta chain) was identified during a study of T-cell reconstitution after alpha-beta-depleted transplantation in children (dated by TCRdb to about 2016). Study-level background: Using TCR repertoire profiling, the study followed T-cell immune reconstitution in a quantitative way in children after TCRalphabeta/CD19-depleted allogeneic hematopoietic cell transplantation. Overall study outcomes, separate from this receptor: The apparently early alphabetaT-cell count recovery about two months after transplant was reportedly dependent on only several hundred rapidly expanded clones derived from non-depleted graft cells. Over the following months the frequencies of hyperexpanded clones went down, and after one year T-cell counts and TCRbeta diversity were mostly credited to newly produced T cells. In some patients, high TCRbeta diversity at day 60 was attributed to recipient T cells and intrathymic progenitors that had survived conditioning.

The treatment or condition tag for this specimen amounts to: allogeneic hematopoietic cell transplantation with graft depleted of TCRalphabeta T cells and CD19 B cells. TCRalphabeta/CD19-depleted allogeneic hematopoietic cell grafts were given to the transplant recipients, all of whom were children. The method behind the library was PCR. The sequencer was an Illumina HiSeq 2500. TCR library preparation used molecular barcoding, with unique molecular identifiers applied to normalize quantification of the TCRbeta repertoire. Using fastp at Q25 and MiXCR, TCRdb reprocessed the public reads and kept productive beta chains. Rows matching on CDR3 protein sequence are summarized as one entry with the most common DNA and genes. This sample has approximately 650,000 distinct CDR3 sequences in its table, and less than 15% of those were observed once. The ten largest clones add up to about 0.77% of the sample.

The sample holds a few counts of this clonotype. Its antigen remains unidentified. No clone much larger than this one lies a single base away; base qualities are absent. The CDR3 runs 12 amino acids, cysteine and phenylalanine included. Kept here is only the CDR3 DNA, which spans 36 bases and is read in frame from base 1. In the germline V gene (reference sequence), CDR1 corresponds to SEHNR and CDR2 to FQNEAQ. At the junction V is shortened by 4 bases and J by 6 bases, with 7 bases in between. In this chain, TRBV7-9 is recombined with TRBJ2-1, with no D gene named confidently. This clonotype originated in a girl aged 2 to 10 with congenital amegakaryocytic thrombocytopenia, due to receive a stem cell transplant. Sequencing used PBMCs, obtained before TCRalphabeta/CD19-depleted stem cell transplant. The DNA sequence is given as TGTGCCAGCAGCTCGACTGCCAATGAGCAGTTCTTC. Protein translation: CASSSTANEQFF.